These 25 T cell receptor beta chains were all obtained from the same sample, sequenced in a study of T cell responses to AZD1222 COVID-19 vaccine. Sequencing used immunoSEQ multiplex PCR; TCRdb keeps in-frame clones, though not all of them. Of 100,000 to 150,000 clones listed, around 89% are singletons. This specimen consisted of peripheral blood, obtained on day 0 of AZD1222 vaccination. Receptors originate from an adult in good health.

The chain joins TRBV10-1 to TRBJ1-1; no clear D. Between the trimmed V and J ends, which lost 11 bases and 0 bases, there was a span of 13 bases. The V gene's germline CDR1 is WNHNN and CDR2 SYGVQD (reference sequence). The CDR3 spans 13 residues. The CDR3 DNA is TGCGCCCCAGCAGCAGCCATGAACACTGAAGCTTTCTTT. As protein: CAPAAAMNTEAFF.

The V gene is TRBV2, the J gene TRBJ2-7; 8 bases are shared with TRBD1. Germline trimming cut 6 bases from V and 3 bases from J; bases unmatched to any gene: 7. From germline, CDR1 is SNHLY and CDR2 FYNNEI. The CDR3 has 14 amino acids. The CDR3 nucleotides read TGTGCCAGCAGGCAGACCGGGACAGGCTACGAGCAGTACTTC. Translation gives CASRQTGTGYEQYF.

V and J are TRBV27 and TRBJ2-1; D gene unclear. Trimming shortened V by 3 bases and J by 2 bases, and 11 bases separated the two germline ends. CDR3 length: 15 residues. Germline V gives CDR1 MNHEY, CDR2 SMNVEV (reference sequence). The CDR3 sequence: CASSFEAGAYNEQFF. In DNA, the CDR3 is TGTGCCAGCAGTTTCGAGGCAGGAGCCTACAATGAGCAGTTCTTC.

The J gene is TRBJ2-7, the V gene TRBV6-1; D is possibly TRBD1 (6 bases). There are 17 residues in the CDR3. V lost 3 bases and J lost 0, with 18 bases in between. Looked up from germline, CDR1 is MNHNS and CDR2 is SASEGT. CDR3 residues: CASSDRGGRVSSYEQYF. In DNA form, the CDR3 reads TGTGCCAGCAGTGACCGTGGGGGCAGGGTGAGCTCCTACGAGCAGTACTTC.

V and J are TRBV7-6 and TRBJ2-6, with TRBD1 as a possible D gene (6 bases). This CDR3 has 17 amino acids. V gave up 4 bases and J gave up 4 bases, with 17 bases separating them. CDR1 is SGHVS, CDR2 FNYEAQ, per germline. CDR3 residues: CASSSWPRGSGANVLTF. CDR3 in DNA: TGTGCCAGCAGCTCTTGGCCCAGGGGCTCCGGGGCCAACGTCCTGACTTTC.

V is TRBV9 and J is TRBJ2-7, with 14 bases lining up with TRBD2. The germline CDR1 and CDR2 sequences are SGDLS and YYNGEE. The length of the CDR3 is 15 residues. Trimming cost V 0 bases and J 6 bases; bases outside gene matches: 2. CDR3 residues: CASSVVGLAGGEQYF. The CDR3 DNA sequence: TGTGCCAGCAGCGTAGTAGGACTAGCGGGAGGCGAGCAGTACTTC.

This clone has just one count. This rearrangement joins TRBV6-2 or TRBV6-3 to TRBJ1-2; D is undetermined. This CDR3 comprises 13 residues. The germline gives CDR1 MNHEY, CDR2 SVGEGT. V lost 5 bases to trimming and J lost 5 bases, with 12 bases between them. In DNA, the CDR3 is TGTGCCAGCAGTAACGACGGGAGGTATGGCTACACCTTC. Translation gives CASSNDGRYGYTF.

The J gene is TRBJ2-5, the V gene TRBV7-9; maybe TRBD1 (6 bases). The length of the CDR3 is 18 residues. V dropped 4 bases and J dropped 2 bases, with 23 bases sitting between them. Germline values: CDR1 SEHNR, CDR2 FQNEAQ (reference sequence). The CDR3 sequence: CASSSWGVQGELQETQYF. In nucleotides, the CDR3 is TGTGCCAGCAGCTCATGGGGTGTACAGGGCGAACTACAAGAGACCCAGTACTTC.

The sample holds a few counts of this clone. V gene TRBV7-9 combines with J gene TRBJ2-6; D assignment may be TRBD1 or TRBD2 (5 bases each). Germline CDR1 is SEHNR and CDR2 is FQNEAQ (reference sequence). CDR3 length equals 16 residues. Trimming left V 4 bases short and J 2 bases short, with 12 bases between. As DNA, the CDR3 is TGTGCCAGCAGCTCCGGGGCTCCCGCTGGGGCCAACGTCCTGACTTTC. As protein: CASSSGAPAGANVLTF.

V is TRBV4-1 and J is TRBJ2-7; a weak D match, TRBD2 (5 bases). The V gene lost 3 bases and the J gene lost 3 bases, with 12 bases spanning the gap. Germline assignment: CDR1 MGHRA and CDR2 YSYEKL. The CDR3 is 14 amino acids. CDR3 protein: CASSHNHGDYEQYF. For the CDR3, the DNA is TGCGCCAGCAGCCATAACCACGGGGACTACGAGCAGTACTTC.

This clone appeared once. The V gene is TRBV5-5, the J gene TRBJ2-1, with 11 bases fitting TRBD1. The V gene end was trimmed by 1 base and the J gene end by 6 bases; junction bases not matched to a gene: 3. The CDR3 runs to 15 residues. CDR1 SGHKS and CDR2 YYEKEE come from the germline V gene (reference sequence). The CDR3 loop is CASSLFGTGGNEQFF. CDR3 nucleotides: TGTGCCAGCAGCTTGTTCGGGACAGGGGGCAATGAGCAGTTCTTC.

The genes are TRBV15 and TRBJ1-2; TRBD1 matches at 12 bases. V lost 4 bases to trimming and J lost 5 bases; unmatched junction nucleotides: 14. CDR1 and CDR2 from the germline V gene are LNHNV and YYDKDF (reference sequence). CDR3 length equals 18 residues. The CDR3: CATSTHRDRGPSEYGYTF. CDR3 DNA: TGTGCCACCAGCACCCACCGGGACAGGGGGCCCTCAGAATATGGCTACACCTTC.

The genes are TRBV27 and TRBJ1-2; D unresolved. The CDR3 is 13 amino acids. Trimming cost V 6 bases and J 4 bases, with 12 bases left between them. Germline CDR1 and CDR2: MNHEY and SMNVEV (reference sequence). The CDR3 protein is CASSFVEGYGYTF. DNA of the CDR3: TGTGCCAGCAGCTTTGTAGAGGGCTATGGCTACACCTTC.

CDR3 sequence: CASSEARGYTF. The CDR3 bases are TGTGCCAGCAGTGAAGCGCGGGGCTACACCTTC. The genes are TRBV2 and TRBJ1-2; D unclear. The CDR3 sequence is 11 residues long. Germline V gene data show CDR1 as SNHLY and CDR2 as FYNNEI. V lost 0 bases to trimming and J lost 8 bases, with 4 bases between them.

The chain recombines TRBV7-6 with TRBJ1-4; D ambiguous. CDR3 length: 12 residues. The V gene's germline CDR1 is SGHVS and CDR2 FNYEAQ. Trimming left V 3 bases short and J 6 bases short, with 5 bases between. As DNA, the CDR3 is TGTGCCAGCAGCTTGTCGGATGAAAAACTGTTTTTT. Protein: CASSLSDEKLFF.

This rearrangement joins TRBV27 to TRBJ1-2; the D is unclear. The germline V gene has CDR1 MNHEY and CDR2 SMNVEV (reference sequence). The CDR3 contains 14 residues. Trimming took 3 bases from V and 5 from J, leaving 13 bases between them. The CDR3 sequence is CASSLADGGYGYTF. CDR3 bases: TGTGCCAGCAGTTTGGCGGACGGCGGTTATGGCTACACCTTC.

This chain joins TRBV5-6 and TRBJ2-7; possibly TRBD1 for D (6 bases). CDR3 length equals 15 residues. Trimming removed 0 bases at V and 2 bases at J, with 12 bases between. CDR1 is SGHDT and CDR2 is YYEEEE in the germline V gene. The CDR3 is CASSLDPRGTYEQYF. DNA of the CDR3: TGTGCCAGCAGCTTGGATCCCAGGGGCACCTACGAGCAGTACTTC.

V and J are TRBV7-2 and TRBJ2-7; D may be TRBD1 (6 bases). V lost 1 base, J lost 5 bases, and 9 bases lay in between. Germline-derived CDR1 and CDR2 are SGHTA and FQGNSA. The CDR3 contains 13 residues. CDR3 residues: CASSLGGQDEQYF. DNA of the CDR3: TGTGCCAGCAGCTTAGGGGGGCAGGACGAGCAGTACTTC.

This chain uses TRBV4-1 with TRBJ2-7, with 8 bases fitting TRBD2. Germline CDR1 is MGHRA and CDR2 is YSYEKL. This CDR3 has 16 amino acids. V shed 1 base and J 0 bases; nucleotides not matched to a gene: 5. The CDR3: CASSQAASGYSYEQYF. In nucleotides, the CDR3 is TGCGCCAGCAGCCAAGCCGCTAGCGGGTACTCCTACGAGCAGTACTTC.

This chain uses TRBV6-2 or TRBV6-3 with TRBJ1-2; the D is unclear. The length of the CDR3 is 13 residues. V was shortened by 2 bases and J by 4 bases, with 8 bases between the two germline ends. Germline loops: CDR1 MNHEY, CDR2 SVGEGT. The CDR3 spells CASSYRTPYGYTF. The CDR3 nucleotides are TGTGCCAGCAGTTACCGGACCCCCTATGGCTACACCTTC.

This chain connects TRBV3-1 (or the pseudogene TRBV3-2) to TRBJ2-7; 10 bases fit TRBD2. CDR1 LGHDT and CDR2 YNNKEL come from the germline V gene (reference sequence). Trimming at V came to 3 bases and at J to 4 bases, leaving 9 bases not matched to a gene. This CDR3 region has 16 residues. The CDR3 is CASSHNLPSGSYEQYF. In DNA form, the CDR3 reads TGTGCCAGCAGCCACAATTTGCCTAGCGGGAGTTACGAGCAGTACTTC.

The chain recombines TRBV6-4 with TRBJ2-7, with 10 bases aligning to TRBD2. Germline V lookup: CDR1 MRHNA, CDR2 SNTAGT. This CDR3 has 14 amino acids. After removal of 4 bases from V and 1 base from J, the junction contained 1 base not matched to a gene. CDR3 bases: TGTGCCAGCAGTGCTAGCGGGAGTTCCTACGAGCAGTACTTC. Encoded protein: CASSASGSSYEQYF.

This chain links TRBV6-5 with TRBJ1-6, with D possibly being TRBD1 (6 bases). The ends were cut back, 6 bases at V and 8 bases at J, with 11 bases in the middle. The CDR3 has 13 amino acids. Germline V lookup: CDR1 MNHEY, CDR2 SVGAGI. CDR3 DNA: TGTGCCAGCAGGCCGGGGGGCGATTCACCCCTCCACTTT. Translation gives CASRPGGDSPLHF.

About this clone: Other DNA sequences within the sample encode an identical CDR3. V and J are TRBV24-1 and TRBJ1-4; D uncertain. The V gene lost 3 bases and the J gene lost 8 bases, with 6 bases spanning the gap. The length of the CDR3 is 12 residues. The germline CDR1 and CDR2 sequences are KGHDR and SFDVKD. In DNA form, the CDR3 reads TGTGCCACCAGTGATAGGCACGAAAAACTGTTTTTT. It codes for CATSDRHEKLFF.

The chain has TRBV27 and TRBJ1-2; D is unresolved. V was trimmed by 3 bases and J by 2 bases, leaving 13 bases between them. In germline, CDR1 is MNHEY, CDR2 SMNVEV (reference sequence). The CDR3 covers 15 residues. Here the CDR3 reads CASSLYPRLNYGYTF. In nucleotides, the CDR3 is TGTGCCAGCAGTTTGTATCCCCGATTAAACTATGGCTACACCTTC.